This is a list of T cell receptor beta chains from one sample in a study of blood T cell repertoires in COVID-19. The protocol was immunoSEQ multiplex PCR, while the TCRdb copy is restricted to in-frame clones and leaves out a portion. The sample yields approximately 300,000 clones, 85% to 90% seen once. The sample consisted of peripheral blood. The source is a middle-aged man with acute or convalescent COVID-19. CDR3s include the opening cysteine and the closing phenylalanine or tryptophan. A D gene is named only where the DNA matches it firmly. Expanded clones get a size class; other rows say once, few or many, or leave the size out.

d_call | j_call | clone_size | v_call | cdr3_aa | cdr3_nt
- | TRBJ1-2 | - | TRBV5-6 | CASSRRDFYGYTF | TGTGCCAGCTCGCGACGGGACTTTTATGGCTACACCTTC
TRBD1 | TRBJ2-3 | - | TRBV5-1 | CASSLLTGGKDTQYF | TGCGCCAGCAGCTTACTGACAGGGGGCAAGGATACGCAGTATTTT
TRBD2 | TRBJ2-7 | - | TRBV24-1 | CATSVETPGGTYEQYF | TGTGCCACCAGTGTTGAAACACCCGGGGGGACCTACGAGCAGTACTTC
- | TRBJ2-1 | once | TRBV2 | CAKRIGNEQFF | TGTGCCAAGAGGATCGGCAATGAGCAGTTCTTC
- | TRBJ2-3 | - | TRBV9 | CASSASTDTQYF | TGTGCCAGCAGCGCCTCCACAGATACGCAGTATTTT
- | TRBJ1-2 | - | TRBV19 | CASSTFAEGYGYTF | TGTGCCAGTAGTACTTTCGCCGAGGGCTATGGCTACACCTTC
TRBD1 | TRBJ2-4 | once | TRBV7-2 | CASSLRTGSDIQYF | TGTGCCAGCAGCTTACGGACAGGGAGTGACATTCAGTACTTC
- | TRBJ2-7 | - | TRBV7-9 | CASSSSVAYEQYF | TGTGCCAGCAGCTCTAGCGTAGCGTACGAGCAGTACTTC
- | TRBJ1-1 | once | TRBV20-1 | CSASAGQIGEAFF | TGCAGTGCTAGTGCCGGACAGATCGGTGAAGCTTTCTTT
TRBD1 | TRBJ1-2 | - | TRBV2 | CASTIRQGATGYTF | TGTGCCAGCACAATCCGACAGGGGGCAACGGGCTACACCTTC
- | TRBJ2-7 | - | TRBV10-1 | CASSEGRTYEQYF | TGCGCCAGCAGTGAGGGCAGAACCTACGAGCAGTACTTC
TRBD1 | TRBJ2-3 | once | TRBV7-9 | CASSLAQGPSTDTQYF | TGTGCCAGCAGCTTAGCACAGGGGCCTAGCACAGATACGCAGTATTTT
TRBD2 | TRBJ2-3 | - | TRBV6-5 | CASSFTRGLAGTQYF | TGTGCCAGCAGTTTCACTCGGGGACTAGCGGGAACGCAGTATTTT
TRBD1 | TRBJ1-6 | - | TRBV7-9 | CASSQRTGASPLHF | TGTGCCAGCAGCCAGAGGACAGGGGCTTCACCCCTCCACTTT
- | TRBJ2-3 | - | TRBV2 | CASSFWTLTDTQYF | TGTGCCAGCAGTTTTTGGACACTCACAGATACGCAGTATTTT
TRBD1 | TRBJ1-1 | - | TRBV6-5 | CASSYRQGNVAFF | TGTGCCAGCAGTTACCGACAGGGAAACGTAGCTTTCTTT
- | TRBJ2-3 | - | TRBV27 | CASSLIGGSPDTQYF | TGTGCCAGCAGTTTAATAGGAGGGTCCCCAGATACGCAGTATTTT
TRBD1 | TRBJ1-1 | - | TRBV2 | CAIKGQPNTEAFF | TGTGCCATCAAGGGACAGCCGAACACTGAAGCTTTCTTT
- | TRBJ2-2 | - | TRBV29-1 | CSVEPEGSTGELFF | TGCAGCGTCGAGCCGGAGGGAAGCACCGGGGAGCTGTTTTTT
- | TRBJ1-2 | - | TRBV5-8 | CASSPYLEGDYGYTF | TGTGCCAGCAGCCCATACCTGGAGGGAGACTATGGCTACACCTTC
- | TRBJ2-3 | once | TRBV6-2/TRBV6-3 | CASSLSGTDTQYF | TGTGCCAGCAGTTTGAGCGGCACAGATACGCAGTATTTT
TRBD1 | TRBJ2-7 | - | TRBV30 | CAWGQGEIYEQYF | TGTGCCTGGGGACAGGGAGAAATTTACGAGCAGTACTTC
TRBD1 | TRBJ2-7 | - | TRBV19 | CASSIRDRDFNEQYF | TGTGCCAGTAGTATAAGGGACAGAGACTTTAATGAGCAGTACTTC
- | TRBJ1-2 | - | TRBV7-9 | CASSPGSNYGYTF | TGTGCCAGCAGCCCCGGTAGTAACTATGGCTACACCTTC
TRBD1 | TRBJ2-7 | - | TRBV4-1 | CASSLGTGVLDEQYF | TGCGCCAGCAGCCTCGGGACAGGGGTACTCGACGAGCAGTACTTC
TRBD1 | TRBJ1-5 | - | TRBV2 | CASRGTGYGNQPQHF | TGTGCCAGCAGAGGGACAGGGTACGGCAATCAGCCCCAGCATTTT
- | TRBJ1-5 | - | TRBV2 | CASSPPVYSNQPQHF | TGTGCCAGCAGCCCCCCGGTTTATAGCAATCAGCCCCAGCATTTT
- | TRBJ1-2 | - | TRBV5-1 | CASSVGTAYGYTF | TGCGCCAGCAGCGTTGGGACTGCATATGGCTACACCTTC
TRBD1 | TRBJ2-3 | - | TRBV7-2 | CASSFGTGPNTQYF | TGTGCCAGCAGCTTTGGGACAGGGCCAAATACGCAGTATTTT
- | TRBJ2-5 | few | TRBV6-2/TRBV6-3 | CASSDTGRETQYF | TGTGCCAGCAGCGATACAGGGCGCGAGACCCAGTACTTC
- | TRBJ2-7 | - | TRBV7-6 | CASSPGIQGIREQYF | TGTGCCAGCAGCCCCGGGATTCAGGGGATCCGCGAGCAGTACTTC
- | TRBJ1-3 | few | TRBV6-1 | CASSELQSGTTGNTIYF | TGTGCCAGCAGTGAGTTGCAATCCGGGACAACGGGAAACACCATATATTTT
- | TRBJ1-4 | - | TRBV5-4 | CASSLFQGREKLFF | TGTGCCAGCAGCTTGTTCCAGGGTCGTGAAAAACTGTTTTTT
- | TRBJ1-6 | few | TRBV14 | CASSQSRTYNSPLHF | TGTGCCAGCAGCCAATCACGGACATACAATTCACCCCTCCACTTT
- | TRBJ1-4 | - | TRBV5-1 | CASSLTATNEKLFF | TGCGCCAGCAGCTTGACGGCAACTAATGAAAAACTGTTTTTT
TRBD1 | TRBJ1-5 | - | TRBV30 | CAWGTGRSQPQHF | TGTGCCTGGGGGACAGGGCGTAGTCAGCCCCAGCATTTT
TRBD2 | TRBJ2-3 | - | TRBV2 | CASSDGRGTQYF | TGTGCCAGCAGTGATGGGAGGGGCACGCAGTATTTT
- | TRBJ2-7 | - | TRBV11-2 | CASSFLSYEQYF | TGTGCCAGCAGCTTCTTGTCCTACGAGCAGTACTTC
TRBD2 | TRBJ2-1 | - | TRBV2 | CASSSSGGADEQFF | TGTGCCAGCAGTTCTAGCGGGGGGGCGGATGAGCAGTTCTTC
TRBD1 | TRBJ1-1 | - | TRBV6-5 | CASSYSTGAGTEAFF | TGTGCCAGCAGTTACTCGACAGGGGCGGGCACTGAAGCTTTCTTT
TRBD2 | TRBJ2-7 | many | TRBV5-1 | CASSQLAGAAYEQYF | TGCGCCAGCAGCCAACTAGCGGGGGCTGCCTACGAGCAGTACTTC
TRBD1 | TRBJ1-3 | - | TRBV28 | CASSSGQGSGNTIYF | TGTGCCAGCAGTTCCGGACAGGGCTCTGGAAACACCATATATTTT
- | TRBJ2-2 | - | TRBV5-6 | CASSLDSARARELFF | TGTGCCAGCAGCCTTGATTCGGCTAGAGCAAGGGAGCTGTTTTTT
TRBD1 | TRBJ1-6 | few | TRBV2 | CASLGQGNSPLHF | TGTGCCAGCCTGGGACAGGGAAATTCACCCCTCCACTTT
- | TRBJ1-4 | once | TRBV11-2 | CASSLVPEKLFF | TGTGCCAGCAGCTTAGTTCCGGAAAAACTGTTTTTT
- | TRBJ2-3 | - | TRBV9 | CASSVTPGVADTQYF | TGTGCCAGCAGCGTAACCCCGGGGGTCGCGGATACGCAGTATTTT
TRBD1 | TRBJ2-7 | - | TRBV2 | CASSNGGQGASEQYF | TGTGCCAGCAGCAACGGGGGACAGGGGGCTAGCGAGCAGTACTTC
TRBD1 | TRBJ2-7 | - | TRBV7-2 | CASSIPGQSYEQYF | TGTGCCAGCAGCATCCCGGGACAGAGTTACGAGCAGTACTTC
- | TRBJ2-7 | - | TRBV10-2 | CASSATTYYEQYF | TGCGCCAGCAGTGCGACTACCTACTACGAGCAGTACTTC
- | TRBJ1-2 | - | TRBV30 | CAWSVTRSANYGYTF | TGTGCCTGGAGTGTAACCCGCAGTGCTAACTATGGCTACACCTTC
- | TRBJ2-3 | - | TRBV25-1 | CASSEFQNTQYF | TGTGCCAGCAGTGAATTTCAGAATACGCAGTATTTT